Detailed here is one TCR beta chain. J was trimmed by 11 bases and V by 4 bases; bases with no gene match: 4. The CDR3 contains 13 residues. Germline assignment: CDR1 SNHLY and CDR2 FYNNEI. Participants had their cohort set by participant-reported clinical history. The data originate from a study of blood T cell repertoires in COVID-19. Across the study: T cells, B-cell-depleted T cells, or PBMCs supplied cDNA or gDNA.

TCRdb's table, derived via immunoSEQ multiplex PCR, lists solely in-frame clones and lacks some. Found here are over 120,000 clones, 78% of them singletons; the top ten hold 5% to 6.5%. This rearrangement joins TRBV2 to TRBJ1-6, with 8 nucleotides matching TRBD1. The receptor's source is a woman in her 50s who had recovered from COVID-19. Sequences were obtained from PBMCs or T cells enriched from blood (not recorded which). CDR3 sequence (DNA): TGTGCCAGCAGTGCCCAGGGGGCTACACCCCTCCACTTT. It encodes CASSAQGATPLHF.